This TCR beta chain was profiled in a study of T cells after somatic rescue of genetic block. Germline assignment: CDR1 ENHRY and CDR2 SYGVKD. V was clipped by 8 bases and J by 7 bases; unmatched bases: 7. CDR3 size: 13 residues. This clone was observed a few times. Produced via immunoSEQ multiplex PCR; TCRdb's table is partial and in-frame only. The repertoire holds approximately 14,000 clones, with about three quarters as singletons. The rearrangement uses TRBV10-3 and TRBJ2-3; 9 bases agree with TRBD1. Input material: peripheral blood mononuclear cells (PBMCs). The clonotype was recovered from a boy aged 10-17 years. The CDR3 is CAIEGQGGNTQYF. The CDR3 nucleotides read TGTGCCATCGAGGGACAGGGTGGAAATACGCAGTATTTT.